This TCR beta chain originates from a study of CD8 T cells in ankylosing spondylitis. Study results and limitations: What seemed typical of ankylosing spondylitis blood was a TCR beta motif built from eight highly homologous variants. Earlier authors reported some of these motif variants in reactive arthritis synovial fluid and blood. Clones linked to disease were reported to show significant enrichment in matched ankylosing spondylitis synovial fluid.

Germline V gives CDR1 MGHRA, CDR2 YSYEKL. V lost 0 bases and J lost 5, with 16 bases in between. The CDR3 is 17 residues long. TCRdb itself ran the 5' RACE reads through MiXCR, one entry per CDR3 protein. The sample contains about 150,000 distinct CDR3 sequences, roughly 34% of which appear only once. This clonotype was seen only once. What it binds is unknown. The TCR originated in a male donor with ankylosing spondylitis. Specimen: synovial fluid, either unsorted or a sorted T cell fraction (not recorded which). The rearrangement links TRBV4-1 to TRBJ1-4; no reliable D call. Here the CDR3 reads CASSQEDSVGKNEKLFF. The CDR3 DNA is TGCGCCAGCAGCCAAGAAGATTCGGTCGGTAAGAATGAAAAACTGTTTTTT.